This TCR beta chain was documented in a study of T cells after posttransplantation cyclophosphamide. J lost 7 bases, V lost 6 bases, and 3 bases had no gene match. The CDR3 has 12 amino acids. CDR1 and CDR2 (germline): LNHDA, SQIVND (reference sequence). Sequencing was performed with immunoSEQ multiplex PCR; in TCRdb, only in-frame clones are kept and a portion is missing. Seen here are a few thousand clones, over 60% observed once, and the top ten hold around 17%. Busulfan-fludarabine conditioning, marrow transplant, and cyclophosphamide on days +3 and +4 were administered. The origin of this receptor is a male patient in his sixties who received an allogeneic stem cell transplant from an unrelated donor, was CMV-positive, and had acute GVHD only. Some T cells may have come from the graft donor. Sequenced here: PBMCs, sampled 362 days after allogeneic stem cell transplant with posttransplant cyclophosphamide. The V call is TRBV19, the J call TRBJ1-2; 9 bases fit TRBD1. CDR3 region: CASSLTGGGYTF. CDR3 nucleotides: TGTGCCAGTAGCCTGACAGGGGGTGGCTACACCTTC.